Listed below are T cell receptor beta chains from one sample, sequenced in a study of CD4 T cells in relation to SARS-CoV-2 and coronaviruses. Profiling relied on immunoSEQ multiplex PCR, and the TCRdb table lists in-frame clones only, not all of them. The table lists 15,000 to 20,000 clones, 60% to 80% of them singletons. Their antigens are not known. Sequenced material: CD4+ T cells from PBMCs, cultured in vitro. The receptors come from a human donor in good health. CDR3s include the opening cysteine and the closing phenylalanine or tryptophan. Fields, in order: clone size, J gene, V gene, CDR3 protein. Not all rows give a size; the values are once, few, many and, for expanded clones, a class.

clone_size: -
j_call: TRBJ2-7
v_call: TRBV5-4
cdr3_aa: CASSSRTSGSLNEQYF

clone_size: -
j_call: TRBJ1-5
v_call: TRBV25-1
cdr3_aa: CASSGPEWLNQPQHF

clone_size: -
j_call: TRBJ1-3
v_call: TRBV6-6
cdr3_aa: CASSYSDPGNTIYF

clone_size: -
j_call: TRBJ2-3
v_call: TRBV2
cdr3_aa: CASSTGSGVAFPDTQYF

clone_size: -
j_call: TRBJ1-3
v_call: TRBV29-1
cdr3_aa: CSVEDGVDTIYF

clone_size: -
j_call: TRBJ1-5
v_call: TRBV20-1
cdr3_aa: CSASLGSNQPQHF

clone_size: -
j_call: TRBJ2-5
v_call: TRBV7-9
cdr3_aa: CASSPLVGARETQYF

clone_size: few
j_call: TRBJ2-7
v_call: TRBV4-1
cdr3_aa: CASSQAPGRVSYEQYF

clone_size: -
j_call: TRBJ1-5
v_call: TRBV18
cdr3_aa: CASSPNTGGDQPQHF

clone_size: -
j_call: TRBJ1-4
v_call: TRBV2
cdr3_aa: CASSGNRPNEKLFF

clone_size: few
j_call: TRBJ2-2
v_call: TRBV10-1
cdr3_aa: CASSVSAGELFF

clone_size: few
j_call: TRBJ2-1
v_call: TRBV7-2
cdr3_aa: CASSLLWREEPYNEQFF

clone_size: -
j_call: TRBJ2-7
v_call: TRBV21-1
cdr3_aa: CASASGLCTRYEQYF

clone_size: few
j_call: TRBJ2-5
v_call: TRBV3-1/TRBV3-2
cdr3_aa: CASSQDVRSETQYF

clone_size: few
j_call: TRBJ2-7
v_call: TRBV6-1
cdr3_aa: CASSERGTLYEQYF

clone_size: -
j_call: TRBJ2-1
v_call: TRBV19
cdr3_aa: CASRFSPENEQFF

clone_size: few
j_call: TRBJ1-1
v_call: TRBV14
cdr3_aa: CASSQAPNTEAFF

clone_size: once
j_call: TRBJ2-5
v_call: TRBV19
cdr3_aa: CASSLSGGGLVETQYF

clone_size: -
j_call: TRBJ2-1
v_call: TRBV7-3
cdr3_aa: CASSLDSGSYNEQFF

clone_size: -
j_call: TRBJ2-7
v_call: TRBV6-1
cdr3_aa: CASSEKYGEGYEQYF

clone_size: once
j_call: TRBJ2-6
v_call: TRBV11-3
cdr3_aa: CASSPYSGANVLTF

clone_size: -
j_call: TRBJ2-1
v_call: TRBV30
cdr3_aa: CAWSVRTANGQFF

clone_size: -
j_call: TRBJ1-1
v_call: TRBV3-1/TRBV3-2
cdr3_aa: CASSQGFEAFF

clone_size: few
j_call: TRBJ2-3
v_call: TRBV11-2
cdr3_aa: CASSFLTPSTDTQYF

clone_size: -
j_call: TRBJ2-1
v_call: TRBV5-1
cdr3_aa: CASSLVGFLREGSSEQFF

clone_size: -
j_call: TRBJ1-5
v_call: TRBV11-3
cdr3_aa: CASSRGGAQPQHF

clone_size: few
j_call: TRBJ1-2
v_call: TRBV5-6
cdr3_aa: CASSLVAGGDYGYTF

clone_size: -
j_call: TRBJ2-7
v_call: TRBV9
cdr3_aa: CASSVEYEQYF

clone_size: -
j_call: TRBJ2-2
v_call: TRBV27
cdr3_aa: CASSFGPFLAGNTGELFF

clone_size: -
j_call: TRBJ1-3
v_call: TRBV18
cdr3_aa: CASSPAGNTIYF

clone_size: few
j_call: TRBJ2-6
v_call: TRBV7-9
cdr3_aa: CASSLDGANVLTF

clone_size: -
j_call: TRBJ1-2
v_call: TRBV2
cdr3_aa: CASSEHRDGYTF

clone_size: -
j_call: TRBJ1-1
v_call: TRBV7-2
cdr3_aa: CASSHYEGPEAFF

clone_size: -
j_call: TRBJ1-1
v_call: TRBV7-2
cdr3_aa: CASSSEQGSTEAFF

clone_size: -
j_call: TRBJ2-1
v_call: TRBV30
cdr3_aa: CAWTPGLDSYNEQFF

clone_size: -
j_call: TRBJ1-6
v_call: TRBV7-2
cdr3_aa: CASSLVGRNSPLHF

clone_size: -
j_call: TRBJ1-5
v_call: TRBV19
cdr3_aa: CASNPRGRQPQHF

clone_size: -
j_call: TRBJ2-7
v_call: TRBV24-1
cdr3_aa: CATSSYRGYEQYF

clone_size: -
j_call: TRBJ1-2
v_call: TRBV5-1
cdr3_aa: CASSQDTSNYGYTF

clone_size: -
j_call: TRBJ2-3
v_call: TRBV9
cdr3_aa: CASSPRLSSGRAGGDTDTQYF

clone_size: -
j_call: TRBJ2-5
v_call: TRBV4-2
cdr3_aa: CASSLRVAGGETQYF

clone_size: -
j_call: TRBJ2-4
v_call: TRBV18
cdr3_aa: CASSRHTTPNSVAKNIQYF